The 30 T cell receptor beta chains presented below share a single source sample, sequenced in a study of neoadjuvant nivolumab and ipilimumab in lung cancer. Sequencing used immunoSEQ multiplex PCR; TCRdb keeps in-frame clones, though not all of them. The sample holds about 26,000 clones; around 80% are singletons and the top ten take around 5.7%. The sample consisted of peripheral blood, taken before neoadjuvant nivolumab, alone or with ipilimumab. These receptors came from an adult with non-small cell lung cancer.

The table lists this clone with a count of one. The chain employs TRBV2 and TRBJ2-7; D tentatively fits TRBD1 or TRBD2 (5 bases each). This CDR3 is built from 13 residues. Germline V lookup: CDR1 SNHLY, CDR2 FYNNEI. Trimming shortened V by 6 bases and J by 3 bases, and 12 bases separated the two germline ends. CDR3 loop: CASRNRDLYEQYF. For the CDR3, the DNA is TGTGCCAGCAGGAACCGGGACCTCTACGAGCAGTACTTC.

The chain combines TRBV5-1 with TRBJ1-3; the D is unclear. The CDR3 totals 14 residues. The V gene's germline CDR1 is SGHRS and CDR2 YFSETQ. V lost 6 bases, J lost 0 bases, and 10 bases lay in between. CDR3 DNA: TGCGCCAGCAACGACGGGAACTCTGGAAACACCATATATTTT. Translated: CASNDGNSGNTIYF.

The CDR3 DNA reads as TGTGCCAGTAGTATACCGACAGTACCCTCCTACAATGAGCAGTTCTTC. The encoded protein is CASSIPTVPSYNEQFF. The chain uses TRBV19 and TRBJ2-1; D perhaps matches TRBD1 (5 bases). This CDR3 is 16 amino acids long. Germline V gene sequence: CDR1 LNHDA, CDR2 SQIVND (reference sequence). The germline V and J ends were trimmed by 2 bases and 0 bases, with 11 bases remaining between them.

The chain couples TRBV18 to TRBJ2-5; D possibly corresponds to TRBD1 (5 bases). Per the germline V gene, CDR1 is KGHSH and CDR2 is LQKENI. The CDR3 has 14 residues. V was clipped by 2 bases and J by 5 bases, with 12 bases between them. The CDR3 DNA follows: TGTGCCAGCTCACCAGGGGAAGGGGATGAGACCCAGTACTTC. Protein: CASSPGEGDETQYF.

This clone was seen a single time. The chain recombines TRBV6-1 with TRBJ2-3; unclear D gene. The germline gives CDR1 MNHNS, CDR2 SASEGT. This CDR3 has 13 residues. The V end was cut by 7 bases, the J end by 2 bases, with 10 bases between. CDR3 region: CASKISVTDTQYF. CDR3 DNA sequence: TGTGCCAGCAAGATAAGTGTCACAGATACGCAGTATTTT.

The chain recombines TRBV5-1 with TRBJ1-2, with D uncertain. Deletions cut 3 bases from V and 2 bases from J, with 8 bases between. Germline CDR1 reads SGHRS; CDR2 reads YFSETQ. The CDR3 sequence is 13 residues long. Here the CDR3 reads CASSSAGNYGYTF. DNA for the CDR3: TGCGCCAGCAGCTCGGCCGGGAACTATGGCTACACCTTC.

This chain joins TRBV4-3 and TRBJ2-1; D perhaps matches TRBD1 (6 bases). Germline CDR1 reads LGHNA; CDR2 reads YSLEER. Trimming removed 2 bases from V and 8 bases from J, with 10 bases in between. The CDR3 runs 13 residues. DNA for the CDR3: TGCGCCAGCAGCCAACGGCCAGGGGATGAGCAGTTCTTC. Its protein is CASSQRPGDEQFF.

The chain employs TRBV9 and TRBJ2-3, with TRBD2 matching over 15 bases. V gave up 3 bases and J gave up 5 bases; unmatched junction bases: 4. This CDR3 comprises 16 residues. Germline V gene data show CDR1 as SGDLS and CDR2 as YYNGEE. The CDR3 loop is CASSAGTSGGIDTQYF. The CDR3 DNA sequence: TGTGCCAGCAGCGCCGGGACTAGCGGGGGGATAGATACGCAGTATTTT.

This clone was found once. This sequence joins TRBV13 and TRBJ2-7, with 7 bases that match TRBD2. The CDR3 spans 16 residues. The trim removed 5 bases at V and 3 bases at J, leaving 13 bases unmatched. Looked up from germline, CDR1 is PRHDT and CDR2 is FYEKMQ (reference sequence). The CDR3 region has the DNA TGTGCCAGCAGCCCGCCGGGGGGTCGAAGGTTCTACGAGCAGTACTTC. This gives the protein CASSPPGGRRFYEQYF.

The J gene is TRBJ2-2, the V gene TRBV5-1; 7 positions agree with TRBD1. The germline gives CDR1 SGHRS, CDR2 YFSETQ. The J segment lost 3 bases and the V segment lost 7 bases, leaving 9 bases of the junction unmatched. The CDR3 sequence is 15 residues long. In nucleotides, the CDR3 is TGCGCCAGCCGCGGACAGGCCGGGGACACCGGGGAGCTGTTTTTT. Its protein product is CASRGQAGDTGELFF.

Only a few counts were recorded for this clone. The chain combines TRBV11-2 with TRBJ2-3; 8 nucleotides align to TRBD2. Trimming took 1 base from V and 3 from J; bases not matched to a gene: 3. The germline CDR1 and CDR2 sequences are SGHAT and FQNNGV. This CDR3 contains 15 residues. The CDR3 nucleotides are TGTGCCAGCAGCTTAGCGGGGGGGCAAACAGATACGCAGTATTTT. It codes for CASSLAGGQTDTQYF.

The chain has TRBV14 and TRBJ2-3, with a tentative D call TRBD2 (6 bases). The length of the CDR3 is 16 residues. Trimming took off 0 bases at V and 3 bases at J, with 13 bases between the two ends. Germline V gene data show CDR1 as SGHDN and CDR2 as FVKESK. The CDR3 spells CASSQDLTGGTDTQYF. CDR3 nucleotides: TGTGCCAGCAGCCAAGATCTAACCGGGGGAACAGATACGCAGTATTTT.

The rearrangement joins TRBV4-2 to TRBJ2-3; 9 bases are shared with TRBD2. This CDR3 contains 16 residues. Germline CDR1 and CDR2: LGHNA and YNFKEQ. J gave up 4 bases and V 0 bases, and 5 bases lay outside the gene matches. DNA for the CDR3: TGTGCCAGCAGCCAAGATTCCCCTAGCGGGGCAGATACGCAGTATTTT. Protein sequence: CASSQDSPSGADTQYF.

This chain joins TRBV5-6 and TRBJ2-7; TRBD1 matches at 7 bases. The CDR3 is made up of 14 amino acids. With 3 bases clipped from V and 3 bases from J, the junction kept 6 bases outside the gene matches. Germline CDR1 reads SGHDT; CDR2 reads YYEEEE. The CDR3 reads CASSSQGKSYEQYF. For the CDR3, the DNA is TGTGCCAGCAGCTCACAGGGGAAGAGCTACGAGCAGTACTTC.

V and J are TRBV11-2 and TRBJ2-5, with 10 positions matching TRBD2. The CDR3 is 18 amino acids. Germline CDR1 is SGHAT and CDR2 is FQNNGV. V was clipped by 8 bases and J by 5 bases; unmatched bases: 20. The CDR3 loop is CASGLKGWSGGAGETQYF. For the CDR3, the DNA is TGTGCCAGCGGACTGAAAGGGTGGAGCGGGGGGGCCGGCGAGACCCAGTACTTC.

The chain has TRBV19 and TRBJ1-1; D may be TRBD1 (5 bases). The length of the CDR3 is 12 residues. V was trimmed by 5 bases and J by 8 bases, leaving 12 bases between them. Per the germline V gene, CDR1 is LNHDA and CDR2 is SQIVND (reference sequence). The CDR3 spells CASSGLGQEAFF. The CDR3 DNA is TGTGCCAGTAGTGGCCTTGGACAAGAAGCTTTCTTT.

The chain is built from TRBV6-1 and TRBJ2-7; D is unclear. V was pared by 0 bases and J by 5 bases, with 14 bases between. The CDR3 is made up of 15 amino acids. Germline V gene sequence: CDR1 MNHNS, CDR2 SASEGT. The DNA for the CDR3 is TGTGCCAGCAGTGAAGCGCTAGGTGTTGTTGACGAGCAGTACTTC. Translated: CASSEALGVVDEQYF.

The J gene is TRBJ2-1, the V gene TRBV4-1; D possibly corresponds to TRBD2 (5 bases). Germline V gene data show CDR1 as MGHRA and CDR2 as YSYEKL. Trimming removed 3 bases from V and 10 bases from J, with 25 bases in between. There are 17 residues in the CDR3. The CDR3 DNA reads as TGCGCCAGCAGCCAGAGGGCGGCAGGCAGTACCCCGGCGGAGCAGTTCTTC. It codes for CASSQRAAGSTPAEQFF.

Only a few counts were recorded for this clone. The chain carries TRBV29-1 and TRBJ1-1; D is unresolved. Deletions cut 3 bases from V and 4 bases from J, with 12 bases between. The CDR3 runs to 13 residues. Germline V gives CDR1 SQVTM, CDR2 ANQGSEA. The CDR3 coding sequence is TGCAGCGTTGACGCGGGCGGAGGCACTGAAGCTTTCTTT. This gives the protein CSVDAGGGTEAFF.

V gene TRBV10-2 combines with J gene TRBJ2-5, with D possibly being TRBD2 (6 bases). The germline CDR1 and CDR2 sequences are WSHSY and SAAADI. The CDR3 loop spans 13 amino acids. V was shortened by 10 bases and J by 5 bases, with 17 bases between the two germline ends. The chain's CDR3 is CATKRGDRETQYF. CDR3 in DNA: TGCGCCACCAAGCGCGGGGATCGGGAGACCCAGTACTTC.

The rearrangement uses TRBV6-5 and TRBJ2-1, with a possible D match to TRBD1 (5 bases). The germline V gene encodes CDR1 MNHEY and CDR2 SVGAGI. The CDR3 extends over 15 amino acids. The V end lost 2 bases, the J end lost 0 bases, and 8 bases lay between the germline ends. CDR3 sequence: CASSYRTLSYNEQFF. CDR3 sequence (DNA): TGTGCCAGCAGTTACCGGACACTCTCCTACAATGAGCAGTTCTTC.

The chain is built from TRBV5-8 and TRBJ1-6; unclear D gene. Between the trimmed V and J ends, which lost 0 bases and 14 bases, there was a span of 6 bases. This CDR3 region has 11 residues. Germline V gene lookup returns CDR1 SGHTS and CDR2 YDEGEE. CDR3 residues: CASSLGPALHF. In nucleotides, the CDR3 is TGTGCCAGCAGCTTGGGCCCCGCCCTCCACTTT.

The J gene is TRBJ1-1, the V gene TRBV5-1; TRBD1 is a possible D gene (6 bases). Germline V gene lookup returns CDR1 SGHRS and CDR2 YFSETQ. The CDR3 spans 15 residues. V was trimmed by 0 bases and J by 7 bases, leaving 16 bases between them. The CDR3 protein is CASSLVTVRGGEAFF. The CDR3 DNA reads TGCGCCAGCAGCTTGGTGACAGTGAGGGGGGGTGAAGCTTTCTTT.

The chain combines TRBV18 with TRBJ2-5; TRBD1 or TRBD2 may be the D gene (5 bases each). The ends were cut back, 6 bases at V and 2 bases at J, with 16 bases in the middle. The CDR3 runs 15 residues. Germline loops: CDR1 KGHSH, CDR2 LQKENI. CDR3 sequence (DNA): TGTGCCAGCTCCCACGGGGCAAGGGAACAAGAGACCCAGTACTTC. Amino acid sequence: CASSHGAREQETQYF.

The gene calls are TRBV6-6 and TRBJ1-1; D ambiguous. With 4 bases removed from V and 1 base from J, the gap between germline ends came to 13 bases. There are 15 residues in the CDR3. The germline CDR1 and CDR2 sequences are MNHNY and SVGAGI (reference sequence). The CDR3 protein is CASSSGGFANTEAFF. The CDR3 region has the DNA TGTGCCAGCAGTTCCGGAGGGTTTGCGAACACTGAAGCTTTCTTT.

The chain uses TRBV9 and TRBJ2-1; the match to TRBD2 covers 7 bases. The length of the CDR3 is 16 residues. Unmatched junction bases numbered 6, after V lost 3 bases and J lost 0 bases. Per germline, CDR1 SGDLS and CDR2 YYNGEE. This CDR3 is CASSAMGGSSYNEQFF. The CDR3, as DNA: TGTGCCAGCAGCGCGATGGGGGGGAGCTCCTACAATGAGCAGTTCTTC.

The chain combines TRBV2 with TRBJ1-1, with a possible D match to TRBD1 (5 bases). The CDR3 contains 14 residues. V dropped 7 bases and J dropped 0 bases, with 12 bases sitting between them. Germline V lookup: CDR1 SNHLY, CDR2 FYNNEI. Written as DNA, the CDR3 is TGTGCCAGCAAGGCAGGGTCTATGAACACTGAAGCTTTCTTT. It specifies CASKAGSMNTEAFF. Complete variable domain (other parts from reference TRBV2 and TRBJ1-1): EPEVTQTPSHQVTQMGQEVILRCVPISNHLYFYWYRQILGQKVEFLVSFYNNEISEKSEIFDDQFSVERPDGSNFTLKIRSTKLEDSAMYFCASKAGSMNTEAFFGQGTRLTVV.

This chain connects TRBV27 to TRBJ2-7, with D maybe TRBD2 (7 bases). V was clipped by 6 bases and J by 6 bases, with 18 bases between them. This CDR3 is built from 14 residues. Germline V gene lookup returns CDR1 MNHEY and CDR2 SMNVEV (reference sequence). CDR3: CASRPSGGLSEQYF. The CDR3 DNA sequence: TGTGCCAGCAGACCATCCGGGGGGCTGAGCGAGCAGTACTTC.

The rearrangement joins TRBV27 to TRBJ2-3; 8 bases match TRBD1. This CDR3 has 16 amino acids. Trimming took 5 bases from V and 4 from J; bases not matched to a gene: 11. CDR1 is MNHEY and CDR2 is SMNVEV in the germline V gene (reference sequence). CDR3 DNA: TGTGCCAGCAGTCCAAGACACAGGGGGTATGCAGATACGCAGTATTTT. Protein product: CASSPRHRGYADTQYF.

This clone was seen a single time. The chain recombines TRBV5-4 with TRBJ1-1; TRBD1 is a possible D gene (5 bases). Germline assignment: CDR1 SGHNT and CDR2 YYREEE (reference sequence). Trimming removed 5 bases from V and 4 bases from J, with 18 bases in between. CDR3 length: 15 residues. This chain's CDR3 is CASRGGTRGSTEAFF. The CDR3 DNA reads TGTGCCAGCAGGGGAGGGACTCGCGGTTCCACTGAAGCTTTCTTT.